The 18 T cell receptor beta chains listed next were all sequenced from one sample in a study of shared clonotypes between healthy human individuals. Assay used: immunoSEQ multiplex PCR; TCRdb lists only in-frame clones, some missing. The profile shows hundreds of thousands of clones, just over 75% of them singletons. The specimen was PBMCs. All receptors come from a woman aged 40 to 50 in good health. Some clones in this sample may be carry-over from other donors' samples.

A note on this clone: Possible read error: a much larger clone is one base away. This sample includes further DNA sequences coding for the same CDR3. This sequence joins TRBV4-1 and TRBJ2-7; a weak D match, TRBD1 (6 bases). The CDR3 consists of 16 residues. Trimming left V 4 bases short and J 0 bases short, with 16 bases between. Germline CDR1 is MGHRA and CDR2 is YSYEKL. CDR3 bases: TGCGCCAGCAGCCGTGACCGACAGGTACCCTCCTACGAGCAGTACTTC. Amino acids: CASSRDRQVPSYEQYF.

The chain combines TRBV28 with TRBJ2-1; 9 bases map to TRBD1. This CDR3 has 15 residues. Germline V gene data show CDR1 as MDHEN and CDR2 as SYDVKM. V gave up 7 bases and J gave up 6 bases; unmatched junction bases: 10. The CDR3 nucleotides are TGTGCCAGCAAAGACGGGACAGGGAGGGGCAATGAGCAGTTCTTC. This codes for CASKDGTGRGNEQFF. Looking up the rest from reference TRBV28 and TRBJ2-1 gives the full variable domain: DVKVTQSSRYLVKRTGEKVFLECVQDMDHENMFWYRQDPGLGLRLIYFSYDVKMKEKGDIPEGYSVSREKKERFSLILESASTNQTSMYLCASKDGTGRGNEQFFGPGTRLTVL.

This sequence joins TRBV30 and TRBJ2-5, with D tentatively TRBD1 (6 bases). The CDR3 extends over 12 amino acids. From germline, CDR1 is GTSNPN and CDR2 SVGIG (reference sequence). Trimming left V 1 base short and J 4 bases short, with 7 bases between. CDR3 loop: CAWSGRGETQYF. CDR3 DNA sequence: TGTGCCTGGAGTGGCAGGGGAGAGACCCAGTACTTC.

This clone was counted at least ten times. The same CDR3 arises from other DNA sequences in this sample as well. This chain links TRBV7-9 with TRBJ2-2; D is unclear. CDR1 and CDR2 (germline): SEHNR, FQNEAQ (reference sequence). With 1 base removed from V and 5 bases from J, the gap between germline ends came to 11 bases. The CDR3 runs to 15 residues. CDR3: CASSLGTLGTGELFF. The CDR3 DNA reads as TGTGCCAGCAGCTTAGGGACCCTGGGGACCGGGGAGCTGTTTTTT.

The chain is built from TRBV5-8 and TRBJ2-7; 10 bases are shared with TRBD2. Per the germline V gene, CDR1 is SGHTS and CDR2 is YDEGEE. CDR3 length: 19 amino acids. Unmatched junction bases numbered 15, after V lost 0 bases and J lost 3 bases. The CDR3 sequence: CASSLVIQREGRWVYEQYF. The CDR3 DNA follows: TGTGCCAGCAGCTTGGTCATCCAGCGGGAGGGCCGGTGGGTCTACGAGCAGTACTTC.

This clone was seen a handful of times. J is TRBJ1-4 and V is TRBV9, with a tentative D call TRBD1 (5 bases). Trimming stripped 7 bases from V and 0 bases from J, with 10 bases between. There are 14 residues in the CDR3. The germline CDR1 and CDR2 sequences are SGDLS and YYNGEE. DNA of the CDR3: TGTGCCAGCGGGTCAGGGACAACTAATGAAAAACTGTTTTTT. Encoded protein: CASGSGTTNEKLFF.

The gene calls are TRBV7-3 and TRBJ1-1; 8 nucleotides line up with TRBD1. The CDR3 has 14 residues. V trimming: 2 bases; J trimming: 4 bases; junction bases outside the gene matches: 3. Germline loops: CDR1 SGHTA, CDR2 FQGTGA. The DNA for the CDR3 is TGTGCCAGCAGCTTAGGGGACAGGCTCACTGAAGCTTTCTTT. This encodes CASSLGDRLTEAFF.

This chain's CDR3 is CAIRAFGTEAFF. CDR3 nucleotide sequence: TGTGCCATCAGGGCCTTTGGGACTGAAGCTTTCTTT. The chain couples TRBV10-3 to TRBJ1-1; the D is unclear. The germline CDR1 and CDR2 sequences are ENHRY and SYGVKD. V shed 6 bases and J shed 5 bases, with 10 bases lying between them. This CDR3 contains 12 residues.

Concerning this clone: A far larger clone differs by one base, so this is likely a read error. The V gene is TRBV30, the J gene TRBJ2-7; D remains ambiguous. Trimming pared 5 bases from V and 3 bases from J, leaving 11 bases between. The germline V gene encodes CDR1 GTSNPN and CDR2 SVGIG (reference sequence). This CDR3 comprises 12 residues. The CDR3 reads CAWPQDRYEQYF. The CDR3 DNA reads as TGTGCCTGGCCGCAGGACCGCTACGAGCAGTACTTC.

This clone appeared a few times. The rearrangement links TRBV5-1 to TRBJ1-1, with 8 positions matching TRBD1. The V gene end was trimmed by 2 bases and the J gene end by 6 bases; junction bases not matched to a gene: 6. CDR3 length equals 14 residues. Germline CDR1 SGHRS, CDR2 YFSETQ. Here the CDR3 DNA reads TGCGCCAGCAGCTTCCAGGGGGCGAGTGCTGAAGCTTTCTTT. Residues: CASSFQGASAEAFF.

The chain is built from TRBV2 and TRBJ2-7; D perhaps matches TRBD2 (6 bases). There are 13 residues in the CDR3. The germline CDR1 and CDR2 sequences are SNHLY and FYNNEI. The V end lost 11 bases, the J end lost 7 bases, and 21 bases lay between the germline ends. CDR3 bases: TGTGCCGGGTTAGATCCTCCTGGGGGGGAGCAGTACTTC. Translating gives CAGLDPPGGEQYF. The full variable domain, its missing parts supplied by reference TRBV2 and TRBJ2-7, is EPEVTQTPSHQVTQMGQEVILRCVPISNHLYFYWYRQILGQKVEFLVSFYNNEISEKSEIFDDQFSVERPDGSNFTLKIRSTKLEDSAMYFCAGLDPPGGEQYFGPGTRLTVT.

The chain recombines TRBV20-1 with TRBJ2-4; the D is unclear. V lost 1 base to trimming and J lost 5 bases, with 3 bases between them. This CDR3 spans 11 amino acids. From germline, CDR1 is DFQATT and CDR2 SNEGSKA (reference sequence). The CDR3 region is CSARGQNIQYF. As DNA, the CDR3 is TGCAGTGCTAGAGGGCAAAACATTCAGTACTTC.

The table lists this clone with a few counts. DNA for the CDR3: TGTGCCAGCAGCCCGAGGACAGGGCTCACCGGGGAGCTGTTTTTT. Its protein is CASSPRTGLTGELFF. V usage is TRBV7-2 and J usage is TRBJ2-2; 8 bases match TRBD1. After removal of 5 bases from V and 4 bases from J, the junction contained 6 bases not matched to a gene. The germline V gene has CDR1 SGHTA and CDR2 FQGNSA. This CDR3 is built from 15 residues.

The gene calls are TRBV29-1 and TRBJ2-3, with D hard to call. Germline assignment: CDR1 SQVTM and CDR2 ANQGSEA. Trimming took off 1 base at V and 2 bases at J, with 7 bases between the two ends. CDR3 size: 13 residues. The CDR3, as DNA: TGCAGCGTTGAAGGACCCGACACAGATACGCAGTATTTT. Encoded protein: CSVEGPDTDTQYF.

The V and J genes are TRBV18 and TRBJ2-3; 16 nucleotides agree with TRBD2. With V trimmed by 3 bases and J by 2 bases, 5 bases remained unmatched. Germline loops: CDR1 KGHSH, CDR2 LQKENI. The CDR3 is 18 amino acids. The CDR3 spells CASSPGLAGGLHTDTQYF. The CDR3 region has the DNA TGTGCCAGCTCACCGGGACTAGCGGGAGGGCTGCACACAGATACGCAGTATTTT.

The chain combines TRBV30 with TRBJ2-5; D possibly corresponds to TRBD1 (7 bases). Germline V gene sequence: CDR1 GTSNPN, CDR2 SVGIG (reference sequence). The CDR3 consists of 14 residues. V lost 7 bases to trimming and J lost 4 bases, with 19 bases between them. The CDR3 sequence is CAYRPTGRGETQYF. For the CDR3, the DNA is TGTGCCTACCGACCGACAGGGCGGGGAGAGACCCAGTACTTC.

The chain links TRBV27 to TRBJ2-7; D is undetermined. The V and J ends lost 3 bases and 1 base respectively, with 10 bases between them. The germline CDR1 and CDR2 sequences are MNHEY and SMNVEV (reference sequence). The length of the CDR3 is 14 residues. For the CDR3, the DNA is TGTGCCAGCAGTTTTCCCCCCACTTCCTACGAGCAGTACTTC. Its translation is CASSFPPTSYEQYF.

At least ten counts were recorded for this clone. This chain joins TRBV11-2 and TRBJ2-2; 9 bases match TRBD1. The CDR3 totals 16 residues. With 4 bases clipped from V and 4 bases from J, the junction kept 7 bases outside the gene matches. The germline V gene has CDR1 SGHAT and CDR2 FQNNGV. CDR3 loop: CASSSYRGRRTGELFF. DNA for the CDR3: TGTGCCAGCAGCTCTTACAGGGGGCGACGCACCGGGGAGCTGTTTTTT. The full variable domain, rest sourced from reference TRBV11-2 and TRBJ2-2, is EAGVAQSPRYKIIEKRQSVAFWCNPISGHATLYWYQQILGQGPKLLIQFQNNGVVDDSQLPKDRFSAERLKGVDSTLKIQPAKLEDSAVYLCASSSYRGRRTGELFFGEGSRLTVL.